This T cell receptor beta chain comes out of a study of cytomegalovirus exposure and HLA in healthy donors. Study overall: The roughly 110 validation repertoires were reported in a later analysis to have been generated on the same platform as the approximately 600 first-cohort repertoires.

The V gene's germline CDR1 is SGHTA and CDR2 FQGTGA. With 5 bases removed from V and 8 bases from J, the gap between germline ends came to 18 bases. This CDR3 has 15 residues. Donors were drawn from the approximately 110-subject validation cohort, separate from the approximately 680-subject first cohort. About this clone: The antigen remains undetermined.

Repertoires were generated with immunoSEQ multiplex PCR, while TCRdb's copy carries only in-frame clones and drops some. The data hold under 200,000 clones, with under 90% observed a single time. Study findings and constraints: In the 120 or so validation repertoires, 85% to 95% of cluster scores exceeded 0, per a later analysis. The study listed under 200 cytomegalovirus-associated TCR beta chains.

Sample: PBMCs. The TCR comes from a woman under 30 in good health and CMV-seropositive. This chain links TRBV7-3 with TRBJ2-2; tentatively, D is TRBD2 (5 bases). The CDR3 region has the DNA TGTGCCAGCAGCCTAGCCGGGCCTTTAACTGGGGAGCTGTTTTTT. Encoded protein: CASSLAGPLTGELFF.